This T cell receptor (beta chain) was observed in a study of T-cell memory formation after mild COVID-19. Background on the study: TCR clusters showed largely donor specificity. Study conclusions and caveats: Within pre-infection memory, some responding clones were found, suggesting cross-reactive memory joined.

This clonotype was detected only a few times. Its antigen is not known. The CDR3 length is 13 residues. The V and J ends lost 1 base and 5 bases respectively, with 6 bases between them. Germline values: CDR1 LNHNV, CDR2 YYDKDF (reference sequence). Constant-segment primers served in 5'RACE that generated TCR alpha and TCR beta cDNA libraries bearing sample barcodes and UMIs. TCRdb used MiXCR to reprocess the 5' RACE reads, holding one entry per CDR3 protein. This repertoire shows 350,000 to 500,000 distinct CDR3 sequences, roughly 18% found once; its top ten account for approximately 21%. Sequencing was done on a sample of PBMCs or a T cell subset sorted from them (not recorded which). This TCR was sampled from a man aged 18 to 29 who had mild COVID-19 (a few samples of this study predate the infection). Cell type and time point are not known. The J gene is TRBJ1-5, the V gene TRBV15, with unresolved D. The CDR3 DNA is TGTGCCACCAGCAGAGTTCGGCATCAGCCCCAGCATTTT. Encoded protein: CATSRVRHQPQHF. Drawing the rest from reference TRBV15 and TRBJ1-5, the complete variable domain is DAMVIQNPRYQVTQFGKPVTLSCSQTLNHNVMYWYQQKSSQAPKLLFHYYDKDFNNEADTPDNFQSRRPNTSFCFLDIRSPGLGDTAMYLCATSRVRHQPQHFGDGTRLSIL.